The 18 T cell receptor beta chains below come from one sample, sequenced in a study of CD8 T cells in Susac syndrome. Roughly 0.45 to 1 ug RNA was reverse transcribed with random hexamers. TCRdb recomputed calls from the immunoSEQ multiplex PCR reads with MiXCR, one row per CDR3 protein. The table includes roughly 130,000 distinct CDR3 sequences, approximately 95% detected once. The source material was CD4+ T cells from PBMCs. All receptors come from a human donor with multiple sclerosis.

The chain is built from TRBV3-1 and TRBJ2-7; 11 bases fit TRBD2. V dropped 1 base and J dropped 0; count of bases not matched to a gene: 5. The germline V gene has CDR1 LGHDT and CDR2 YNNKEL (reference sequence). This CDR3 region has 17 residues. The CDR3 coding sequence is TGTGCCAGCAGCCAAGTACTAGCGGGAGCGTACTCCTACGAGCAGTACTTC. It is translated as CASSQVLAGAYSYEQYF.

This chain joins TRBV7-2 and TRBJ2-5; 8 bases line up with TRBD2. The germline CDR1 and CDR2 sequences are SGHTA and FQGNSA. V lost 1 base to trimming and J lost 1 base; unmatched junction nucleotides: 2. The CDR3 is 15 amino acids. The CDR3 loop is CASSLGGGPQETQYF. Here the CDR3 DNA reads TGTGCCAGCAGCTTAGGCGGGGGGCCCCAAGAGACCCAGTACTTC.

The rearrangement uses TRBV19 and TRBJ2-2, with 7 nucleotides matching TRBD2. The germline V gene has CDR1 LNHDA and CDR2 SQIVND (reference sequence). Unmatched junction bases numbered 7, after V lost 7 bases and J lost 5 bases. This CDR3 has 14 residues. This CDR3 is CASINQGGTGELFF. The CDR3 bases are TGTGCCAGTATTAACCAGGGAGGGACCGGGGAGCTGTTTTTT.

This clonotype was observed a single time. The gene calls are TRBV3-1 and TRBJ2-1; TRBD1 might be the D (6 bases). V was shortened by 4 bases and J by 0 bases, with 13 bases between the two germline ends. Germline loops: CDR1 LGHDT, CDR2 YNNKEL (reference sequence). This CDR3 comprises 16 residues. The CDR3 is CASSRGHHSSYNEQFF. CDR3 sequence (DNA): TGTGCCAGCAGCCGGGGACATCACAGCTCCTACAATGAGCAGTTCTTC.

The gene calls are TRBV29-1 and TRBJ2-5; no firm D call. This CDR3 comprises 12 residues. CDR1 is SQVTM, CDR2 ANQGSEA, per germline. Trimming shortened V by 3 bases and J by 4 bases, and 9 bases separated the two germline ends. CDR3 sequence: CSVDFTRETQYF. The DNA of the CDR3 is TGCAGCGTTGATTTCACACGAGAGACCCAGTACTTC.

The CDR3 DNA follows: TGCAGTGCTAGAGCATGGGGGCCGGTCAATGAGCAGTTCTTC. Residues: CSARAWGPVNEQFF. This chain uses TRBV20-1 with TRBJ2-1; weak D call: TRBD1 (6 bases). The germline gives CDR1 DFQATT, CDR2 SNEGSKA (reference sequence). Deletions cut 1 base from V and 6 bases from J, with 13 bases between. The CDR3 is 14 amino acids.

The chain combines TRBV20-1 with TRBJ2-1; 8 bases fit TRBD1. Trimming took 6 bases from V and 2 from J; bases not matched to a gene: 6. This CDR3 region has 14 residues. Germline CDR1 reads DFQATT; CDR2 reads SNEGSKA (reference sequence). CDR3 coding DNA: TGCAGTGCCCATGGACAGGGTACCTACAATGAGCAGTTCTTC. Encoded protein: CSAHGQGTYNEQFF.

The V gene is TRBV6-1, the J gene TRBJ1-5; 7 bases fit TRBD1. V trimming: 5 bases; J trimming: 11 bases; junction bases outside the gene matches: 3. This CDR3 comprises 11 residues. Germline CDR1 and CDR2: MNHNS and SASEGT. Here the CDR3 DNA reads TGTGCCAGCAGTTACGGACAGGCCCAGCATTTT. Residues: CASSYGQAQHF.

The chain uses TRBV9 and TRBJ2-1; D assignment may be TRBD1 or TRBD2 (5 bases each). The CDR3 is made up of 16 amino acids. Trimming pared 3 bases from V and 4 bases from J, leaving 17 bases between. Per germline, CDR1 SGDLS and CDR2 YYNGEE. This CDR3 reads CASSASPSGGYNEQFF. The CDR3 DNA follows: TGTGCCAGCAGCGCCTCTCCGTCTGGGGGTTACAATGAGCAGTTCTTC.

The chain combines TRBV28 with TRBJ2-7, with 12 bases fitting TRBD2. CDR1 is MDHEN and CDR2 is SYDVKM in the germline V gene. V lost 3 bases to trimming and J lost 1 base; unmatched junction nucleotides: 4. There are 16 residues in the CDR3. The CDR3 nucleotides read TGTGCCAGCAGTTTTCCGACTAGCGGGAGATCCTACGAGCAGTACTTC. Translation: CASSFPTSGRSYEQYF. Full variable domain (remainder filled in from reference TRBV28 and TRBJ2-7): DVKVTQSSRYLVKRTGEKVFLECVQDMDHENMFWYRQDPGLGLRLIYFSYDVKMKEKGDIPEGYSVSREKKERFSLILESASTNQTSMYLCASSFPTSGRSYEQYFGPGTRLTVT.

The chain carries TRBV12-3 or TRBV12-4 and TRBJ1-1; D is ambiguous. Trimming shortened V by 3 bases and J by 11 bases, and 22 bases separated the two germline ends. The CDR3 contains 15 residues. CDR3 DNA: TGTGCCAGCAGTTTCGATCGGTCGGGGTCTCGTGTGGCTTTCTTT. Protein product: CASSFDRSGSRVAFF.

V and J are TRBV3-1 and TRBJ1-5, with a tentative D call TRBD1 (6 bases). V lost 4 bases, J lost 9 bases, and 16 bases lay in between. The length of the CDR3 is 14 residues. Germline assignment: CDR1 LGHDT and CDR2 YNNKEL (reference sequence). The DNA of the CDR3 is TGTGCCAGCAGCCCCCCCGGGGGCGTGGCGCCCCAGCATTTT. The encoded protein is CASSPPGGVAPQHF. The full variable domain, completed using reference TRBV3-1 and TRBJ1-5, is DTAVSQTPKYLVTQMGNDKSIKCEQNLGHDTMYWYKQDSKKFLKIMFSYNNKELIINETVPNRFSPKSPDKAHLNLHINSLELGDSAVYFCASSPPGGVAPQHFGDGTRLSIL.

The chain joins TRBV15 to TRBJ2-5, with a tentative D call TRBD1 (5 bases). This CDR3 contains 15 residues. Between the trimmed V and J ends, which lost 1 base and 5 bases, there was a span of 14 bases. The germline V gene encodes CDR1 LNHNV and CDR2 YYDKDF (reference sequence). The CDR3 DNA follows: TGTGCCACCAGCAGAGCAGGAAAGGGGTGGGAGACCCAGTACTTC. This encodes CATSRAGKGWETQYF.

The V and J genes are TRBV20-1 and TRBJ2-5, with 10 bases matching TRBD2. Unmatched junction bases numbered 5, after V lost 3 bases and J lost 1 base. Germline V gives CDR1 DFQATT, CDR2 SNEGSKA (reference sequence). CDR3 length: 15 residues. The DNA for the CDR3 is TGCAGTGCTAGTCGGAGCGGGAGGGTCCAAGAGACCCAGTACTTC. It yields the protein CSASRSGRVQETQYF.

The V call is TRBV7-2, the J call TRBJ2-3; 14 bases agree with TRBD2. The germline V gene has CDR1 SGHTA and CDR2 FQGNSA. The CDR3 consists of 16 residues. V lost 1 base to trimming and J lost 7 bases; unmatched junction nucleotides: 4. The CDR3 sequence: CASSLGLAGGTNTQYF. The CDR3 DNA reads as TGTGCCAGCAGCTTAGGACTAGCGGGAGGGACGAATACGCAGTATTTT.

V is TRBV20-1 and J is TRBJ1-6; D may be TRBD1 (5 bases). The germline CDR1 and CDR2 sequences are DFQATT and SNEGSKA (reference sequence). The CDR3 spans 15 residues. V shed 0 bases and J shed 5 bases, with 11 bases lying between them. CDR3 protein: CSAREPSGNNSPLHF. The CDR3 bases are TGCAGTGCTAGAGAGCCGTCAGGGAATAATTCACCCCTCCACTTT.

This sequence joins TRBV30 and TRBJ1-6, with D hard to call. This CDR3 region has 14 residues. From germline, CDR1 is GTSNPN and CDR2 SVGIG (reference sequence). Trimming shortened V by 4 bases and J by 11 bases, and 18 bases separated the two germline ends. The CDR3 protein is CAWIQAVTRTPLHF. In DNA, the CDR3 is TGTGCCTGGATTCAAGCCGTGACCAGGACACCCCTCCACTTT.

The chain joins TRBV25-1 to TRBJ2-1; 13 nucleotides match TRBD2. Germline-derived CDR1 and CDR2 are MGHDK and SYGVNS. The length of the CDR3 is 15 residues. The V segment lost 8 bases and the J segment 5 bases; nucleotides outside the gene matches: 6. This CDR3 reads CASGKGTSGDNEQFF. The CDR3 DNA sequence: TGTGCCAGCGGCAAGGGGACTAGCGGGGACAATGAGCAGTTCTTC.